The text below deals with one T cell receptor beta chain. Only a few counts were recorded for this clone. This receptor's antigen is unknown. Base qualities were left out, and no much larger clone turns up one base away. What this sample's treatment or condition label stands for: 19 received Ad26.COV2.S at low or high dose, single or two shots; 5 received placebo; per-sample allocation not given. For vaccine and placebo recipients, repertoires were sequenced using samples collected on day 63 after the first injection. Cohort 1b enrolled fewer than 30 adults aged 18-55 years at a single site in Boston, USA, between 29 July and 7 August 2020. As a vaccine, Ad26.COV2.S was a replication-incompetent adenovirus type 26 vector that expressed a prefusion-stabilized SARS-CoV-2 spike protein derived from the original Wuhan strain. TCRbeta CDR3 regions were sequenced with the immunoSEQ Assay. After extraction, genomic DNA underwent amplification by bias-controlled multiplex PCR, followed by high-throughput sequencing. For the original study's pipeline: To quantify the absolute abundance of each unique TCRbeta CDR3 region, sequences were collapsed and filtered. T cell fraction was estimated by normalization of TCRbeta template counts to usable DNA, with usable DNA being measured through amplification of reference genes present in all nucleated cells. Repertoire TCRs were annotated as SARS-CoV-2-specific when V gene, CDR3 amino acid sequence and J gene were exactly matched to a known reactive TCR set. The reference SARS-CoV-2 TCR set came from MIRA and was filtered for enrichment in COVID-19-positive ImmuneCODE repertoires, removing public or cross-reactive TCRs. Drawing on the MIRA antigens, annotated TCRs were analysed further at the level of specific ORF or position within ORF. Breadth was defined as annotated unique rearrangements over total unique productive rearrangements; depth was the summed frequency of those rearrangements. Two-sided Wilcoxon rank-sum tests were applied when comparing TCR breadth between groups. TCRdb stores this immuneACCESS table with in-frame sequences only. Part of the clones is absent; in the studies checked, under half of the shortfall reflects unresolved V genes, and no reason is known for the rest. The DNA was the basis for D and trimming; V, J and clone size are from that table. The sample table holds about 350,000 clones, of which 70% to 90% were seen once. 2.5% to 3.5% of the sample is taken by the ten largest.

The data were obtained in a study of Ad26.COV2.S vaccination and SARS-CoV-2 variants (dated by TCRdb to the early 2020s). About the full investigation: Vaccine-arm donors came from COV1001, a multicentre, randomized, double-blind, placebo-controlled phase I-IIa trial of Ad26.COV2.S in healthy adults. Ad26.COV2.S was administered intramuscularly at 5 x 10^10 or 1 x 10^11 viral particles, either as a single shot or as two shots given 56 days apart. TCRbeta repertoire sequencing served as the tool for gauging how specific and how broad the SARS-CoV-2-reactive T cell receptors were following Ad26.COV2.S vaccination. The TCR-sequenced set comprised approximately 32 samples: some 19 Ad26.COV2.S vaccine recipients, 5 placebo recipients and 8 SARS-CoV-2 convalescent individuals. Trial participants were randomized into five groups of five: low-dose or high-dose Ad26.COV2.S given once or twice, or placebo on both occasions. Investigators did not know the trial group allocation while performing experiments and assessing outcomes. The paper's findings and limits, for the study overall: Non-spike TCR breadth was comparable between vaccine and placebo recipients, consistent with the vaccine containing only spike. It was noted by the authors that total T cell responses may have been underestimated by the TCR breadth and depth analyses. Compared with placebo recipients, Ad26.COV2.S recipients showed higher spike-specific TCR breadth (P = 0.0014). After vaccination, spike-specific CD8+ and CD4+ T cell responses were reported to show substantial breadth. The study was not powered for comparison of responses between vaccine doses or regimens.

Per the germline V gene, SGHRS is the CDR1 and YFSETQ is the CDR2. The CDR3 sequence holds 15 residues, the cysteine and phenylalanine included. Just the 45-base CDR3 DNA is kept, in frame starting at base 1. V is shortened by 5 bases, J by 8 bases, and the region joining them spans 20 bases. The clonotype comes from a person aged 18-60 years who received the Ad26.COV2.S COVID-19 vaccine or a placebo. The V and J segments used are TRBV5-1 and TRBJ2-1; a weak D assignment points to TRBD1 (6 bases agree). Sequenced here: peripheral blood, sampled in a trial of Ad26.COV2.S vaccine versus placebo. The nucleotide sequence is TGCGCCAGCAGGCGTCAGGGGTATGATATAGATGAGCAGTTCTTC. The encoded protein is CASRRQGYDIDEQFF.